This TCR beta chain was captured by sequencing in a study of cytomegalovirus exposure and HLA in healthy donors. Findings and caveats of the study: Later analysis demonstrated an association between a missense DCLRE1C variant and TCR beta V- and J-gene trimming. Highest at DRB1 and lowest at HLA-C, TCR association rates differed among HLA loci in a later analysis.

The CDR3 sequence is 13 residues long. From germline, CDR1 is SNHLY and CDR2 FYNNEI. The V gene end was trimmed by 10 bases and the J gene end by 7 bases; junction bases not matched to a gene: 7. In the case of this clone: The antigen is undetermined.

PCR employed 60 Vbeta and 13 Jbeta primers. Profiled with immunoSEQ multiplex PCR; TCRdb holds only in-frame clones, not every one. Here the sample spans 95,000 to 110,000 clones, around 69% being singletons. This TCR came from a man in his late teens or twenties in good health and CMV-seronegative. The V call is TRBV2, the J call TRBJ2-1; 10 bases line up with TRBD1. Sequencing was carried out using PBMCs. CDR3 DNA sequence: TGTGCCACCACAGGACAGGGGGATAATGAGCAGTTCTTC. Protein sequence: CATTGQGDNEQFF. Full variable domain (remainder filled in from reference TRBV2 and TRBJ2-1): EPEVTQTPSHQVTQMGQEVILRCVPISNHLYFYWYRQILGQKVEFLVSFYNNEISEKSEIFDDQFSVERPDGSNFTLKIRSTKLEDSAMYFCATTGQGDNEQFFGPGTRLTVL.